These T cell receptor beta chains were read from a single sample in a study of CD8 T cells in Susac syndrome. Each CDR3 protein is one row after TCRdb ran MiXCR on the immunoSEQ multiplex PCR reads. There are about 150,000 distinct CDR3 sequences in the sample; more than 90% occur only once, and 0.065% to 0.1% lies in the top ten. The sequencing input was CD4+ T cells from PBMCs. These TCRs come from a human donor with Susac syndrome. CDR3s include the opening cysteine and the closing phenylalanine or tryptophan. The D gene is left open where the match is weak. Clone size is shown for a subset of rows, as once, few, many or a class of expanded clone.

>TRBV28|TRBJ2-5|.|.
CASSLGPFQETQYF
TGTGCCAGCAGTTTGGGCCCTTTCCAAGAGACCCAGTACTTC
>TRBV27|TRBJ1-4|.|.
CASSPAGAREKLFF
TGTGCCAGCAGTCCCGCAGGGGCCCGCGAAAAACTGTTTTTT
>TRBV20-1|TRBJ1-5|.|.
CSAIPSFNQPQHF
TGCAGTGCGATACCGTCCTTCAATCAGCCCCAGCATTTT
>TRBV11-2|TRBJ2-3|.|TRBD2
CASSLGALAGGETDTQYF
TGTGCCAGCAGCTTAGGGGCACTAGCGGGGGGAGAAACAGATACGCAGTATTTT
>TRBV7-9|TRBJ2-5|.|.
CASSQIHTGNGETQYF
TGTGCCAGCAGCCAGATCCATACAGGGAACGGAGAGACCCAGTACTTC
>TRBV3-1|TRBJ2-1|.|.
CASSLVTGAEQFF
TGTGCCAGCAGCCTCGTTACGGGAGCGGAGCAGTTCTTC
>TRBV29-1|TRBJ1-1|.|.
CSVGGRGTEAFF
TGCAGCGTTGGAGGTAGGGGCACTGAAGCTTTCTTT
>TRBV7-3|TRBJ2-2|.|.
CASSPDRDGTGELFF
TGTGCCAGCAGCCCCGACCGGGACGGCACCGGGGAGCTGTTTTTT
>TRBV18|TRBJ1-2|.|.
CASSRTRGADYGYTF
TGTGCCAGCTCACGCACCCGAGGGGCGGACTATGGCTACACCTTC
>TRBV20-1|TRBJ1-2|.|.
CSAPRGGMAGYTF
TGCAGTGCCCCTCGGGGGGGGATGGCTGGCTACACCTTC
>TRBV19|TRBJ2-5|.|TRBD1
CASRTGQGSSETQYF
TGTGCCAGTAGGACTGGACAGGGTTCATCAGAGACCCAGTACTTC
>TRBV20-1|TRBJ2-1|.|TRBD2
CSAARGRSYNEQFF
TGCAGTGCGGCGCGCGGGAGGTCCTACAATGAGCAGTTCTTC
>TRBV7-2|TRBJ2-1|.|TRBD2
CASSKRRESYNEQFF
TGTGCCAGCAGTAAAAGGCGGGAGAGCTACAATGAGCAGTTCTTC
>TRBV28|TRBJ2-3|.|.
CASSSLGSGASTDTQYF
TGTGCCAGCAGTTCCCTTGGGAGCGGAGCCAGCACAGATACGCAGTATTTT
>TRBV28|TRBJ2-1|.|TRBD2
CASSPHSGNAEQFF
TGTGCCAGCAGTCCACATAGCGGGAATGCTGAGCAGTTCTTC
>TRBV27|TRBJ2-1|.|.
CASSLSRGGNEQFF
TGTGCCAGCAGTTTATCGAGGGGGGGCAATGAGCAGTTCTTC
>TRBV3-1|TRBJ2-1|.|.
CASSQDREALTWGEQFF
TGTGCCAGCAGCCAAGATAGGGAGGCCTTGACGTGGGGTGAGCAGTTCTTC
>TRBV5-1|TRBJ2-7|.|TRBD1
CASSVGSGTVSYEQYF
TGCGCCAGCAGCGTCGGATCCGGGACAGTTTCCTACGAGCAGTACTTC
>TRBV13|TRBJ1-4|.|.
CASSSSDGDEKLFF
TGTGCCAGCAGCTCCTCGGACGGGGATGAAAAACTGTTTTTT
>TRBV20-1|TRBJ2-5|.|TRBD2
CSARPPTSVTETQYF
TGCAGTGCTAGACCCCCCACTAGCGTGACCGAGACCCAGTACTTC
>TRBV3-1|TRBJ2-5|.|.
CASSQVQSETQYF
TGTGCCAGCAGCCAAGTACAGAGCGAGACCCAGTACTTC
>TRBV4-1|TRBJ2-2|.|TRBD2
CASSRPRTSGGYTGELFF
TGCGCCAGCAGCCGACCCAGGACTAGCGGGGGCTACACCGGGGAGCTGTTTTTT
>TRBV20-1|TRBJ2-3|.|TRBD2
CSARRGGTTDTQYF
TGCAGTGCTAGACGGGGGGGGACCACAGATACGCAGTATTTT
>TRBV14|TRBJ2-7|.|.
CASSQFTGTYEQYF
TGTGCCAGCAGCCAATTTACAGGGACTTACGAGCAGTACTTC
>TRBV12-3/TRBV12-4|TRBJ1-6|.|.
CASSPGDNNSPLHF
TGTGCCAGCAGCCCTGGTGACAATAATTCACCCCTCCACTTT
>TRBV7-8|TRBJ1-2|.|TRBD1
CASSSSGTVRYGYTF
TGTGCCAGCAGCTCCTCCGGGACAGTACGCTATGGCTACACCTTC
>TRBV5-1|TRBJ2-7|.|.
CASRIENRMSYEQYF
TGCGCCAGCAGGATCGAAAATCGGATGAGTTACGAGCAGTACTTC
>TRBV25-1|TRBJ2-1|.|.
CASSEGGPFYNEQFF
TGTGCCAGCAGTGAGGGGGGGCCCTTCTACAATGAGCAGTTCTTC
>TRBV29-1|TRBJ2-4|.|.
CSVLGGDKNIQYF
TGCAGCGTTTTAGGGGGAGACAAAAACATTCAGTACTTC
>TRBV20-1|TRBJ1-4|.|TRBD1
CSATHRGTEKLFF
TGCAGTGCCACCCACAGGGGAACTGAAAAACTGTTTTTT
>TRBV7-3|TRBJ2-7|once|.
CASSAGGEQYF
TGTGCCAGCAGCGCGGGTGGCGAGCAGTACTTC
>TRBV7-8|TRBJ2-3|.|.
CASSPALGARRGTDTQYF
TGTGCCAGCAGCCCCGCGTTGGGGGCCAGGAGAGGAACAGATACGCAGTATTTT
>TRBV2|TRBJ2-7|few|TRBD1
CASSEAPEQGREQYF
TGTGCCAGCAGTGAAGCGCCGGAACAGGGGCGCGAGCAGTACTTC
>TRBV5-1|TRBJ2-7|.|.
CASSFPDGYEQYF
TGCGCCAGCAGCTTCCCTGACGGCTACGAGCAGTACTTC
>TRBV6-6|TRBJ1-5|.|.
CASSYSGDQPQHF
TGTGCCAGCAGTTACTCTGGTGATCAGCCCCAGCATTTT
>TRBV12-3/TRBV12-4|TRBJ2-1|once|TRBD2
CASSSRLAGGPENEQFF
TGTGCCAGCAGTTCCCGGCTAGCGGGAGGGCCCGAGAATGAGCAGTTCTTC
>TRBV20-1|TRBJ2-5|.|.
CSAFRDQKTQYF
TGCAGTGCTTTCCGGGACCAAAAGACCCAGTACTTC
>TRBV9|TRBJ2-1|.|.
CASSEALVNNEQFF
TGTGCCAGCAGCGAGGCCCTAGTTAACAATGAGCAGTTCTTC
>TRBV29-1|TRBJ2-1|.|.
CSVAVAKAIQKDEQFF
TGCAGCGTTGCGGTCGCTAAGGCGATCCAAAAGGATGAGCAGTTCTTC
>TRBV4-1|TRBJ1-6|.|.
CASSQEFGSPLHF
TGCGCCAGCAGCCAAGAATTCGGTTCACCCCTCCACTTT
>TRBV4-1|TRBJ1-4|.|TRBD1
CASSTDRGANEKLFF
TGCGCCAGCAGCACAGACAGGGGAGCTAATGAAAAACTGTTTTTT
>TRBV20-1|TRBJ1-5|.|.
CSARVSGARDQPQHF
TGCAGTGCTAGAGTTTCGGGGGCGCGCGATCAGCCCCAGCATTTT
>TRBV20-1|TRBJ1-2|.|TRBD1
CSASSGQGAYGYTF
TGCAGTGCTAGCTCAGGACAGGGGGCCTATGGCTACACCTTC
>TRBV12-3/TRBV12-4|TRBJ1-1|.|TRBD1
CASSLEGARTEAFF
TGTGCCAGCAGTTTGGAGGGGGCGAGGACTGAAGCTTTCTTT
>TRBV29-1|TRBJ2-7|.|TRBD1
CSVSGTGVSWQYF
TGCAGCGTATCCGGGACAGGAGTATCTTGGCAGTACTTC
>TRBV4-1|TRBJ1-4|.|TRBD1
CASSQESPGTGPGEKLFF
TGCGCCAGCAGCCAAGAAAGTCCCGGGACAGGGCCCGGTGAAAAACTGTTTTTT
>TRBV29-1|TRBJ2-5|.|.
CSVRGLETQYF
TGCAGCGTTCGGGGTCTGGAGACCCAGTACTTC
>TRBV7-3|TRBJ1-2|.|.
CASSFLGARGYTF
TGTGCCAGCAGCTTCCTGGGGGCGAGGGGCTACACCTTC
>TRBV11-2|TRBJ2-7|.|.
CASSLTGMFNEQYF
TGTGCCAGCAGCTTAACAGGGATGTTCAACGAGCAGTACTTC
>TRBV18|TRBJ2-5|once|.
CASSPRQYQETQYF
TGTGCCAGCTCACCACGACAATACCAAGAGACCCAGTACTTC
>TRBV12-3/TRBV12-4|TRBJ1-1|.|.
CASTSRYTEAFF
TGTGCCAGCACCAGCCGGTACACTGAAGCTTTCTTT
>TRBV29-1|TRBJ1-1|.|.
CSGREDMNTEAFF
TGCAGCGGAAGGGAGGATATGAACACTGAAGCTTTCTTT
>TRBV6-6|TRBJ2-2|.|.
CASSYVRAGELFF
TGTGCCAGCAGTTATGTCAGGGCGGGGGAGCTGTTTTTT
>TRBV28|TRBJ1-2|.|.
CASSSGGAIGYTF
TGTGCCAGCAGTTCCGGGGGCGCAATTGGCTACACCTTC
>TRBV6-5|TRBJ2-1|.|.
CASSLQYSYNEQFF
TGTGCCAGCAGCCTGCAATACTCCTACAATGAGCAGTTCTTC
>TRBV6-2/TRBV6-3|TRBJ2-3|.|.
CASRRTTTDTQYF
TGTGCCAGCAGGAGGACTACCACAGATACGCAGTATTTT
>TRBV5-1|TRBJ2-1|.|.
CASSLGQMYNEQFF
TGCGCCAGCAGCTTGGGTCAGATGTACAATGAGCAGTTCTTC
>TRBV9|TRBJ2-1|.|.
CASSVASNGPFYNEQFF
TGTGCCAGCAGCGTAGCCTCTAACGGGCCGTTCTACAATGAGCAGTTCTTC